This TCR beta chain was found in a study of CD8+ T cells in alopecia areata. Findings and caveats of the study: Mice showed TCR sharing more clearly than patients did, possibly owing to HLA. Across lesional scalp, and particularly alopecia totalis/universalis, clonality surpassed that of normal scalp.

Details on this clone: As yet, its antigen is unknown.

It was from alopecia areata patients that lesional scalp punch biopsies and peripheral blood were collected. CD4+ and CD8+ T cells were sorted from PBMCs. cDNA prepared by RNA extraction and subsequent reverse transcription served as the template for sequencing. Clones were sequenced by immunoSEQ multiplex PCR, and TCRdb holds only the in-frame ones, with some missing. The sample yields 30,000 to 40,000 clones, 65% to 80% seen once. CDR1 is MGHRA, CDR2 YSYEKL, per germline. V lost 1 base and J 4 bases, leaving 14 bases between the germline ends. There are 15 residues in the CDR3. V is TRBV4-1 and J is TRBJ2-7; D might be TRBD1 (5 bases). This sequence originates from a human donor with alopecia areata. The sequencing input was NKG2D-low CD8+ T cells sorted from blood. CDR3 nucleotide sequence: TGCGCCAGCAGCCAAGGGGAACAGGCCCAATACGAGCAGTACTTC. Its protein product is CASSQGEQAQYEQYF.